Sequencing of this T cell receptor beta chain was carried out in a study of regulatory T cells in long-lasting Graves disease. Specified time point: newly diagnosed GD, antithyroid drugs for less than 3 months. Following extraction of RNA from PBMCs, that RNA was used to make the TCR library. The authors built TCR beta libraries using iRepertoire HTBI primers and Arm-PCR of CDR3 regions. TCRdb analysed the multiplex PCR reads with MiXCR anew, one entry per CDR3 protein. The sample lists approximately 310,000 distinct CDR3 sequences; 15% to 20% were seen once. This clonotype was recorded many times. Germline V lookup: CDR1 SGHVS, CDR2 FQNEAQ. This CDR3 is built from 16 residues. Unmatched junction bases numbered 14, after V lost 6 bases and J lost 5 bases.

The sequencing here drew on peripheral blood mononuclear cells (PBMCs), taken at new diagnosis, from a patient treated with antithyroid drugs. The chain uses TRBV7-8 and TRBJ2-3, with 7 bases matching TRBD2. The receptor was derived from a female donor with Graves disease. CDR3 DNA: TGTGCCAGCAGTACCGGCGGGGAGGGCGGGATAGATACGCAGTATTTT. Translated, it gives CASSTGGEGGIDTQYF.